The subject of this entry is one TCR beta chain. Trimming took off 4 bases at V and 1 base at J, with 5 bases between the two ends. CDR1 SQVTM and CDR2 ANQGSEA come from the germline V gene. CDR3 length: 12 residues. This sample stems from a study of technical replicates of blood from several donors. Clones were read by immunoSEQ multiplex PCR, and TCRdb kept only the in-frame ones, dropping some. Of approximately 60,000 clones listed, approximately 83% were seen once; the top ten hold less than 6.5%. The chain joins TRBV29-1 to TRBJ1-3; D is unclear. Sequenced sample: PBMCs. This sequence was found in a human donor in good health. Some clones in this sample may be carry-over from other donors' samples. In DNA, the CDR3 is TGCAGCGTTGTGCGGTCTGGAAACACCATATATTTT. Its translation: CSVVRSGNTIYF. Together with reference TRBV29-1 and TRBJ1-3, the CDR3 gives the full variable domain: SAVISQKPSRDICQRGTSLTIQCQVDSQVTMMFWYRQQPGQSLTLIATANQGSEATYESGFVIDKFPISRPNLTFSTLTVSNMSPEDSSIYLCSVVRSGNTIYFGEGSWLTVV.